A single sample gave rise to the 8 T cell receptor beta chains below, sequenced in a study of circulating CD8 cells and anti-PD-1 response in melanoma. The QIAseq Immune Repertoire TCR panel built the libraries from approximately 15 ng of total RNA. TCRdb re-derived calls from the reads in MiXCR, one entry per CDR3 protein. The sample gives about 700 distinct CDR3 sequences, 10% to 15% of which show up once; about 39% is in the top ten. Live CD3+CD8+TCRalphabeta+ cells were sorted into four subsets by PD-1 and/or TIGIT. This specimen was CD8+ T cells from PBMCs, taken at baseline or after one month of anti-PD-1 therapy (not recorded which). Receptor source: a human donor with melanoma.

This clonotype is medium-sized by share. This sequence joins TRBV4-2 and TRBJ2-1; the match to TRBD2 covers 8 bases. Trimming cost V 2 bases and J 8 bases; bases outside gene matches: 5. This CDR3 is 14 amino acids long. In germline, CDR1 is LGHNA, CDR2 YNFKEQ. For the CDR3, the DNA is TGTGCCAGCAGCCAAACGGGAGGGAGGGATGAGCAGTTCTTC. Translation: CASSQTGGRDEQFF.

This clonotype is hyperexpanded in the sample. The V and J genes are TRBV5-4 and TRBJ2-2; D unresolved. The CDR3 sequence is 13 residues long. The V and J ends lost 2 bases and 6 bases respectively, with 8 bases between them. Germline CDR1 and CDR2: SGHNT and YYREEE (reference sequence). In nucleotides, the CDR3 is TGTGCCAGCAGCTTTAGTGATCCCGGGGAGCTGTTTTTT. Its protein product is CASSFSDPGELFF. Variable domain in full (rest from reference TRBV5-4 and TRBJ2-2): ETGVTQSPTHLIKTRGQQVTLRCSSQSGHNTVSWYQQALGQGPQFIFQYYREEENGRGNFPPRFSGLQFPNYSSELNVNALELDDSALYLCASSFSDPGELFFGEGSRLTVL.

This clonotype is termed medium-sized. The chain employs TRBV28 and TRBJ2-1, with D maybe TRBD1 (5 bases). Germline V gives CDR1 MDHEN, CDR2 SYDVKM. Trimming removed 4 bases from V and 6 bases from J, with 13 bases in between. The CDR3 loop spans 14 amino acids. CDR3 nucleotides: TGTGCCAGCAGTTCTTTGTCAGGGTCCAATGAGCAGTTCTTC. Its translation is CASSSLSGSNEQFF.

As to this clonotype: This sequence may be a read error, since a much larger clone differs from it by one base. DNA of the CDR3: TGTGCCAGCAGCCCCCTCCACGCGCAGTACTTC. The encoded protein is CASSPLHAQYF. The gene calls are TRBV28 and TRBJ2-7; D is uncertain. V lost 6 bases to trimming and J lost 9 bases, with 12 bases between them. The germline gives CDR1 MDHEN, CDR2 SYDVKM. The CDR3 loop spans 11 amino acids.

The chain carries TRBV29-1 and TRBJ1-1, with D uncertain. The CDR3 totals 11 residues. The germline V gene has CDR1 SQVTM and CDR2 ANQGSEA. Trimming took 6 bases from V and 0 from J, leaving 5 bases between them. In DNA form, the CDR3 reads TGCAGCGTCCGCGTGAACACTGAAGCTTTCTTT. Translated: CSVRVNTEAFF. The complete variable domain, with remaining parts taken from reference TRBV29-1 and TRBJ1-1, reads SAVISQKPSRDICQRGTSLTIQCQVDSQVTMMFWYRQQPGQSLTLIATANQGSEATYESGFVIDKFPISRPNLTFSTLTVSNMSPEDSSIYLCSVRVNTEAFFGQGTRLTVV.

By its share, this clonotype is medium-sized. The V gene is TRBV29-1, the J gene TRBJ1-2; 7 bases are shared with TRBD1. CDR1 and CDR2 (germline): SQVTM, ANQGSEA. V dropped 7 bases and J dropped 4; count of bases not matched to a gene: 3. There are 11 residues in the CDR3. The CDR3 region is CSGRDSYGYTF. The CDR3 DNA follows: TGCAGCGGCCGGGACAGCTATGGCTACACCTTC.

This clonotype is deemed medium-sized. J is TRBJ2-2 and V is TRBV20-1, with TRBD1 matching over 10 bases. With 6 bases clipped from V and 5 bases from J, the junction kept 6 bases outside the gene matches. Germline V gene sequence: CDR1 DFQATT, CDR2 SNEGSKA (reference sequence). The CDR3 extends over 14 amino acids. The CDR3, as DNA: TGCAGTGCGTGGGACAGGGGCGAAACCGGGGAGCTGTTTTTT. Translation gives CSAWDRGETGELFF.

By proportion, this clonotype is large. The chain uses TRBV9 and TRBJ2-1; TRBD2 aligns across 11 bases. Germline lookup yields CDR1 SGDLS and CDR2 YYNGEE. CDR3 length: 14 residues. V lost 4 bases to trimming and J lost 7 bases; unmatched junction nucleotides: 4. The CDR3 coding sequence is TGTGCCAGCAGCACGACTAGCGGGGTTAATGAGCAGTTCTTC. Encoded protein: CASSTTSGVNEQFF.